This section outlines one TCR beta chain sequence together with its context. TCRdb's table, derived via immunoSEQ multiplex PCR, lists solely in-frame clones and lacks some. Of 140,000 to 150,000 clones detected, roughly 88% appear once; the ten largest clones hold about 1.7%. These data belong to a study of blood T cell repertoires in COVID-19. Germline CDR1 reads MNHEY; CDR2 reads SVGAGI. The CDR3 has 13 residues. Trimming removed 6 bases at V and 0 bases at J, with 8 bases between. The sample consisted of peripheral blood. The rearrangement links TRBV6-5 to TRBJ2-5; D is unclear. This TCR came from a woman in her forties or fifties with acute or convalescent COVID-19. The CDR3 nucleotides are TGTGCCAGCAGCCTTCAGGACCAAGAGACCCAGTACTTC. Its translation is CASSLQDQETQYF.